The 28 T cell receptor beta chains listed next were all sequenced from one sample in a study of T cells in Graves' hyperthyroidism and ophthalmopathy. The CDR3 regions of TCR beta were amplified from RNA transcripts. Using the HTBI primer set, a first-round RT-PCR was run on the TCR CDR3. TCRdb redid the calling of the multiplex PCR reads with MiXCR, one entry per CDR3 protein. The repertoire holds about 570,000 distinct CDR3 sequences, roughly 46% seen once, with around 19% in the top ten. The sequencing sample was made of peripheral blood or thyroid tissue (not recorded which). The source is an adult woman with Graves' disease, either hyperthyroidism or ophthalmopathy (not recorded which).

This clonotype has only a few counts. The V and J genes are TRBV19 and TRBJ1-2; tentatively, D is TRBD1 (6 bases). Trimming shortened V by 6 bases and J by 4 bases, and 12 bases separated the two germline ends. The germline gives CDR1 LNHDA, CDR2 SQIVND (reference sequence). The CDR3 is made up of 13 amino acids. CDR3 region: CASRRTDFYGYTF. The CDR3 DNA follows: TGTGCCAGTAGAAGGACAGACTTCTATGGCTACACCTTC.

The chain joins TRBV6-1 to TRBJ1-6; TRBD1 agrees at 7 bases. CDR1 MNHNS and CDR2 SASEGT come from the germline V gene. The CDR3 sequence is 14 residues long. Trimming at V came to 6 bases and at J to 7 bases, leaving 6 bases not matched to a gene. The CDR3 protein is CASRTGWGNSPLHF. CDR3 in DNA: TGTGCCAGCAGGACAGGGTGGGGCAATTCACCCCTCCACTTT.

This chain joins TRBV7-8 and TRBJ1-1; the match to TRBD1 covers 11 bases. Per germline, CDR1 SGHVS and CDR2 FQNEAQ. V shed 5 bases and J 9 bases; nucleotides not matched to a gene: 5. The CDR3 contains 13 residues. The CDR3, as DNA: TGTGCCAGCAGCACCGGACAGGGGGCTCAAGCTTTCTTT. Translating it yields CASSTGQGAQAFF.

CDR3 region: CASSLFGEGEFF. CDR3 sequence (DNA): TGTGCCAGCAGCTTATTTGGGGAGGGTGAGTTCTTC. The rearrangement links TRBV7-9 to TRBJ2-1; 7 nucleotides align to TRBD2. Germline CDR1 reads SEHNR; CDR2 reads FQNEAQ (reference sequence). The CDR3 totals 12 residues. The V gene end was trimmed by 2 bases and the J gene end by 14 bases; junction bases not matched to a gene: 6.

In its sample, this clonotype was seen many times. The chain carries TRBV6-5 and TRBJ2-2; a weak D match, TRBD2 (5 bases). Germline lookup yields CDR1 MNHEY and CDR2 SVGAGI. The ends were cut back, 2 bases at V and 5 bases at J, with 15 bases in the middle. The CDR3 is 16 residues long. CDR3 region: CASSYIEGLRTGELFF. In nucleotides, the CDR3 is TGTGCCAGCAGTTACATCGAGGGATTACGGACCGGGGAGCTGTTTTTT.

The chain's CDR3 is CASSFWTSGSIEQYF. DNA of the CDR3: TGTGCCAGCAGCTTCTGGACTAGCGGGAGTATCGAGCAGTACTTC. The chain has TRBV7-3 and TRBJ2-7; 13 bases are a match to TRBD2. This CDR3 comprises 15 residues. With V trimmed by 3 bases and J by 6 bases, 5 bases remained unmatched. Germline V gene lookup returns CDR1 SGHTA and CDR2 FQGTGA.

As to this clonotype: It may be a read error: a sequence one base away is much more abundant. The V call is TRBV10-3, the J call TRBJ2-5; D is unresolved. Germline-derived CDR1 and CDR2 are ENHRY and SYGVKD. Trimming left V 2 bases short and J 3 bases short, with 10 bases between. This CDR3 spans 14 amino acids. The CDR3 is CAISEEALEETQYF. In DNA, the CDR3 is TGTGCCATCAGTGAGGAGGCGCTTGAAGAGACCCAGTACTTC.

The chain has TRBV7-9 and TRBJ2-7; 7 nucleotides agree with TRBD1. Trimming cost V 5 bases and J 2 bases; bases outside gene matches: 9. CDR3 size: 15 residues. Germline CDR1 SEHNR, CDR2 FQNEAQ (reference sequence). The CDR3, as DNA: TGTGCCAGCAGCGTTGTAGGGGGACAGACCTACGAGCAGTACTTC. Its translation is CASSVVGGQTYEQYF.

This clonotype was found a few times. V and J are TRBV2 and TRBJ1-5; 7 bases line up with TRBD1. V trimming: 1 base; J trimming: 6 bases; junction bases outside the gene matches: 18. The CDR3 is 19 amino acids. The V gene's germline CDR1 is SNHLY and CDR2 FYNNEI. The CDR3 nucleotides are TGTGCCAGCAGTGAAGGGGAGACTCTAGCGGGAGGGGGCACTCAGCCCCAGCATTTT. Its protein is CASSEGETLAGGGTQPQHF. Together with reference TRBV2 and TRBJ1-5, the CDR3 gives the full variable domain: EPEVTQTPSHQVTQMGQEVILRCVPISNHLYFYWYRQILGQKVEFLVSFYNNEISEKSEIFDDQFSVERPDGSNFTLKIRSTKLEDSAMYFCASSEGETLAGGGTQPQHFGDGTRLSIL.

This clonotype was detected many times. This chain connects TRBV4-1 to TRBJ1-5; no firm D call. The V gene lost 4 bases and the J gene lost 4 bases, with 11 bases spanning the gap. The CDR3 is made up of 14 amino acids. Germline values: CDR1 MGHRA, CDR2 YSYEKL. The CDR3: CASSRLVRNQPQHF. The CDR3 coding sequence is TGCGCCAGCAGCCGGTTGGTTCGAAATCAGCCCCAGCATTTT.

V and J are TRBV30 and TRBJ2-7, with TRBD2 identical over 11 bases. Germline-derived CDR1 and CDR2 are GTSNPN and SVGIG (reference sequence). V dropped 1 base and J dropped 5; count of bases not matched to a gene: 7. The CDR3 consists of 15 residues. CDR3 sequence (DNA): TGTGCCTGGAGTGACGGACTAGCGGGTAGCCACGAGCAGTACTTC. Its protein is CAWSDGLAGSHEQYF.

The chain uses TRBV18 and TRBJ1-5, with a weak D call TRBD1 (6 bases). The CDR3 has 15 amino acids. Per the germline V gene, CDR1 is KGHSH and CDR2 is LQKENI. Trimming took 4 bases from V and 4 from J, leaving 14 bases between them. The CDR3 protein is CASSLLQGRNQPQHF. The CDR3 region has the DNA TGTGCCAGCTCACTCCTCCAGGGGCGTAATCAGCCCCAGCATTTT.

This clonotype was seen repeatedly, ten times or more. The chain is built from TRBV6-4 and TRBJ1-4; D perhaps matches TRBD1 (5 bases). This CDR3 region has 13 residues. The V end was cut by 2 bases, the J end by 10 bases, with 11 bases between. Germline assignment: CDR1 MRHNA and CDR2 SNTAGT. This CDR3 is CASSDNQGGKLFF. CDR3 nucleotides: TGTGCCAGCAGTGACAACCAGGGTGGAAAACTGTTTTTT.

The chain uses TRBV9 and TRBJ1-5; D is unresolved. The CDR3 spans 15 residues. V lost 0 bases and J 3 bases, leaving 10 bases between the germline ends. Germline CDR1 is SGDLS and CDR2 is YYNGEE. CDR3 sequence: CASSVEGRDNQPQHF. The DNA for the CDR3 is TGTGCCAGCAGCGTAGAGGGTAGGGACAATCAGCCCCAGCATTTT.

This clonotype was found a few times. The CDR3 DNA is TGTGCCAGTAGTTATGGCAGGGCTAATGGGGCCAACGTCCTGACTTTC. This sequence encodes CASSYGRANGANVLTF. This sequence joins TRBV19 and TRBJ2-6; a possible D gene is TRBD1 (5 bases). The germline V gene encodes CDR1 LNHDA and CDR2 SQIVND (reference sequence). The CDR3 has 16 residues. V was shortened by 5 bases and J by 3 bases, with 14 bases between the two germline ends.

A note on this clonotype: This may arise from a read error, as a much more abundant clone is one base away. The rearrangement uses TRBV30 and TRBJ1-2; no reliable D call. CDR1 is GTSNPN and CDR2 is SVGIG in the germline V gene (reference sequence). The germline V and J ends were trimmed by 3 bases and 7 bases, with 6 bases remaining between them. The CDR3 runs to 10 residues. CDR3 coding DNA: TGTGCCTGGAGCGGCCTTGGCTACACCTTC. Translated, it gives CAWSGLGYTF.

This clonotype showed up many times. This chain links TRBV5-4 with TRBJ1-1; TRBD1 agrees at 7 bases. Germline trimming cut 6 bases from V and 0 bases from J; bases unmatched to any gene: 5. The V gene's germline CDR1 is SGHNT and CDR2 YYREEE (reference sequence). The CDR3 has 14 amino acids. This CDR3 reads CASTRGVMNTEAFF. Written as DNA, the CDR3 is TGTGCCAGCACCAGGGGGGTGATGAACACTGAAGCTTTCTTT.

V gene TRBV6-6 combines with J gene TRBJ2-5; a possible D gene is TRBD2 (6 bases). The CDR3 runs to 14 residues. In germline, CDR1 is MNHNY, CDR2 SVGAGI (reference sequence). Trimming cost V 6 bases and J 4 bases, with 15 bases left between them. The CDR3 nucleotides read TGTGCCAGCAGCCGTGGCGGGCGGGGAGAGACCCAGTACTTC. Its translation: CASSRGGRGETQYF.

The CDR3 sequence: CAGTGTGELFF. CDR3 bases: TGTGCCGGCACCGGGACAGGGGAGCTGTTTTTT. The V call is TRBV2, the J call TRBJ2-2; perhaps TRBD1 as D (6 bases). Looked up from germline, CDR1 is SNHLY and CDR2 is FYNNEI. V shed 11 bases and J shed 8 bases, with 12 bases lying between them. This CDR3 contains 11 residues.

Notes on this clonotype: It may be a read error: a sequence one base away is much more abundant. The chain uses TRBV28 and TRBJ1-4, with TRBD1 matching over 8 bases. Germline CDR1 and CDR2: MDHEN and SYDVKM. The CDR3 sequence is 14 residues long. The CDR3 sequence is CTSSQDRGREKLFF. CDR3 DNA: TGTACCAGCAGCCAAGACAGGGGACGTGAAAAACTGTTTTTT.

This clonotype came up a few times. V and J are TRBV6-1 and TRBJ2-7; D is undetermined. The germline V gene encodes CDR1 MNHNS and CDR2 SASEGT. V was clipped by 2 bases and J by 4 bases, with 3 bases between them. The CDR3 contains 11 residues. The CDR3 here is CASSEKYEQYF. The CDR3 bases are TGTGCCAGCAGTGAAAAGTACGAGCAGTACTTC.

This clonotype has a count of ten or more. The chain joins TRBV29-1 to TRBJ2-2, with D unclear. Germline values: CDR1 SQVTM, CDR2 ANQGSEA. The length of the CDR3 is 16 residues. Trimming left V 7 bases short and J 0 bases short, with 18 bases between. The CDR3: CSARASEYANTGELFF. The CDR3, as DNA: TGCAGCGCCCGGGCGTCCGAGTATGCGAACACCGGGGAGCTGTTTTTT.

The CDR3: CASSVDWNSPLHF. CDR3 DNA sequence: TGCGCCAGCAGCGTGGACTGGAATTCACCCCTCCACTTT. V gene TRBV5-1 combines with J gene TRBJ1-6; D is ambiguous. The CDR3 spans 13 residues. V was cut by 4 bases and J by 7 bases, with 9 bases left in between. Germline V gene data show CDR1 as SGHRS and CDR2 as YFSETQ.

The sample holds many counts of this clonotype. This chain uses TRBV25-1 with TRBJ1-2; maybe TRBD1 (5 bases). Trimming took 5 bases from V and 7 from J, leaving 17 bases between them. CDR1 and CDR2 (germline): MGHDK, SYGVNS. CDR3 length: 14 residues. Here the CDR3 reads CASSLWDGGFGYTF. In DNA, the CDR3 is TGTGCCAGCAGTTTATGGGACGGGGGTTTTGGCTACACCTTC.

The chain links TRBV29-1 to TRBJ1-4, with D perhaps matching TRBD1 (5 bases). V was cut by 7 bases and J by 6 bases, with 18 bases left in between. Per the germline V gene, CDR1 is SQVTM and CDR2 is ANQGSEA. The CDR3 spans 14 residues. The CDR3 loop is CSDRGTGGDEKLFF. The CDR3 region has the DNA TGCAGCGACCGAGGCACGGGGGGTGATGAAAAACTGTTTTTT. The full variable domain, with the rest looked up from reference TRBV29-1 and TRBJ1-4, is SAVISQKPSRDICQRGTSLTIQCQVDSQVTMMFWYRQQPGQSLTLIATANQGSEATYESGFVIDKFPISRPNLTFSTLTVSNMSPEDSSIYLCSDRGTGGDEKLFFGSGTQLSVL.

This clonotype was seen ten or more times. The chain joins TRBV9 to TRBJ2-2; D is possibly TRBD1 or TRBD2 (5 bases each). Germline CDR1 is SGDLS and CDR2 is YYNGEE. Deletions cut 0 bases from V and 3 bases from J, with 12 bases between. The CDR3 is 16 residues long. The CDR3 sequence: CASSVVSGSHTGELFF. For the CDR3, the DNA is TGTGCCAGCAGCGTAGTTTCAGGGAGTCACACCGGGGAGCTGTTTTTT.

The table lists this clonotype with many counts. The chain couples TRBV28 to TRBJ2-7, with TRBD2 identical over 7 bases. Germline loops: CDR1 MDHEN, CDR2 SYDVKM. With 10 bases clipped from V and 5 bases from J, the junction kept 5 bases outside the gene matches. The CDR3 is 11 amino acids. CDR3 sequence reads: CAIAGVHEQYF. The DNA for the CDR3 is TGTGCCATCGCGGGGGTCCACGAGCAGTACTTC.

In this sample, this clonotype turned up once. CDR3 protein: CASSGQGRAHSYEQYF. The CDR3 DNA reads TGTGCCAGCTCGGGACAGGGTAGGGCCCACTCCTACGAGCAGTACTTC. The rearrangement joins TRBV7-8 to TRBJ2-7; 9 bases are a match to TRBD1. The V gene's germline CDR1 is SGHVS and CDR2 FQNEAQ. Trimming removed 8 bases from V and 0 bases from J; junction bases left unmatched: 11. This CDR3 has 16 residues.